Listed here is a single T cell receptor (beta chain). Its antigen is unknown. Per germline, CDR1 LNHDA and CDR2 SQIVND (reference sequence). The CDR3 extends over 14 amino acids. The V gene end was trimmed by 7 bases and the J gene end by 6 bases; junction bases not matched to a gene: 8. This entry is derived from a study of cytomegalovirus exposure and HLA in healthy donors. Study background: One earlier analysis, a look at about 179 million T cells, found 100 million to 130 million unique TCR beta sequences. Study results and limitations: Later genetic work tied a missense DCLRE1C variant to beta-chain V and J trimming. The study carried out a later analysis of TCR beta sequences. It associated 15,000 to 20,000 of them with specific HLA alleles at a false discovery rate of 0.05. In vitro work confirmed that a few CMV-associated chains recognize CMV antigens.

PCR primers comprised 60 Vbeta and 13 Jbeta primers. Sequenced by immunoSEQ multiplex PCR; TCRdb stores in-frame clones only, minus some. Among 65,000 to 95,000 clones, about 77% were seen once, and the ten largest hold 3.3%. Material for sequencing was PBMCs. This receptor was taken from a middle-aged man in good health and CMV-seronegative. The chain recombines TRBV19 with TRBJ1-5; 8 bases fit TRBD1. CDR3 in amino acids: CASNTDRGGQPQHF. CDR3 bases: TGTGCCAGTAACACAGACAGGGGAGGTCAGCCCCAGCATTTT.